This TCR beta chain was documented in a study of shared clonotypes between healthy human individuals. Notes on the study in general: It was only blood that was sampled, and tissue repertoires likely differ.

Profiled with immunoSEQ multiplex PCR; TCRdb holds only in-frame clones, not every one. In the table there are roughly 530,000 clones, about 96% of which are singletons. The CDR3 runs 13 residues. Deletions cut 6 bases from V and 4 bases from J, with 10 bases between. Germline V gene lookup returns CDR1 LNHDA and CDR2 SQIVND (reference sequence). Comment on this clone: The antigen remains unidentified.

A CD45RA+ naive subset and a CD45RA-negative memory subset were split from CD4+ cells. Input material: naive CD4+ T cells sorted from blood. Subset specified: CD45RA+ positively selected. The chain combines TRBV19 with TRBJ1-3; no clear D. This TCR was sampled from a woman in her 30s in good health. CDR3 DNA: TGTGCCAGTAGGGTGTCTTCCGGAAACACCATATATTTT. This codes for CASRVSSGNTIYF.